This T cell receptor (beta chain) was sequenced for a study of CD8 T cells in ankylosing spondylitis. The CDR3 extends over 13 amino acids. The ends lost 4 bases at V and 4 bases at J; junction bases unmatched: 4. From germline, CDR1 is SQVTM and CDR2 ANQGSEA. TCRdb independently ran MiXCR on the 5' RACE reads; one entry per CDR3 protein. The table lists over 450,000 distinct CDR3 sequences, 9.5% to 15% of them singletons. This clonotype was picked up a small number of times. The antigen is undetermined. Study-wide points: Reactive arthritis synovial fluid and blood previously showed some of these motif variants. Seemingly distinctive of ankylosing spondylitis blood was a TCR beta motif formed by eight highly homologous variants.

The rearrangement uses TRBV29-1 and TRBJ2-7, with 10 bases aligning to TRBD2. Material: blood, either unsorted or a sorted T cell fraction (not recorded which). The sequence was obtained from a male donor with ankylosing spondylitis. This CDR3 reads CSVAASGSYEQYF. CDR3 bases: TGCAGCGTTGCGGCTAGCGGGAGTTACGAGCAGTACTTC.